The clone carrying this T cell receptor beta chain was observed at least ten times. As yet, its antigen is unknown. The data were obtained in a study of early T cells in non-severe SARS-CoV-2 infection. Unique molecular identifiers were attached to individual cDNA molecules. Each CDR3 protein gets one entry after TCRdb re-called the 5' RACE reads with MiXCR. The sample has 30,000 to 40,000 distinct CDR3 sequences, 4.5% to 6% seen once; the top ten hold 5% to 5.5%. Study-level findings and limits: Private and CD4 specificities were missed by VDJdb matching, which favored anti-spike CD8 responses.

This receptor was obtained from an adult who was a healthcare worker with PCR-confirmed SARS-CoV-2 infection or an uninfected control (not recorded which). The sequencing sample was made of whole blood.

CDR3 protein: CASSRTLTTIYF. The CDR3 coding sequence is TGTGCCAGCAGCCGAACACTTACCACCATATATTTT. The gene calls are TRBV12-3 or TRBV12-4 and TRBJ1-3; D uncertain. This CDR3 is 12 amino acids long. Trimming took 6 bases from V and 9 from J, leaving 12 bases between them.